A single sample gave rise to the 10 T cell receptor beta chains below, sequenced in a study of prognosis after radiotherapy for stage I lung cancer. Multiplex PCR, run in two rounds, amplified TCR beta CDR3 from genomic DNA. Primers were specific to each TRBV and TRBJ gene in first-round PCR. MiXCR was run by TCRdb on the multiplex PCR reads, yielding one entry per CDR3 protein. This sample yields about 25,000 distinct CDR3 sequences, of which around 39% are seen a single time; around a fifth belongs to the top ten. Specimen: PBMCs, collected before or after stereotactic body radiation therapy (not recorded which). Source of these receptors: a donor over 45 with non-small cell lung cancer.

This clonotype was recorded at least ten times. V and J are TRBV29-1 and TRBJ1-2; D perhaps matches TRBD1 (5 bases). V was cut by 8 bases and J by 2 bases, with 12 bases left in between. The germline CDR1 and CDR2 sequences are SQVTM and ANQGSEA. The CDR3 length is 12 residues. The CDR3 loop is CSSGGGNYGYTF. CDR3 DNA: TGCAGCTCGGGCGGGGGGAACTATGGCTACACCTTC.

This clonotype qualifies as medium-sized. This chain links TRBV6-1 with TRBJ2-1, with D possibly matching TRBD2 (6 bases). This CDR3 spans 14 amino acids. Germline CDR1 MNHNS, CDR2 SASEGT. Trimming left V 5 bases short and J 4 bases short, with 12 bases between. The CDR3 is CASSSSGSYNEQFF. The CDR3 bases are TGTGCCAGCAGTTCCAGCGGGTCTTACAATGAGCAGTTCTTC.

This clonotype was seen a single time. The chain employs TRBV19 and TRBJ1-2; D unclear. The V gene's germline CDR1 is LNHDA and CDR2 SQIVND (reference sequence). Trimming removed 10 bases at V and 3 bases at J, with 12 bases between. The CDR3 totals 12 residues. CDR3 sequence: CAIPARDYGYTF. CDR3 DNA sequence: TGTGCCATTCCCGCCCGGGACTATGGCTACACCTTC. Complete variable domain (other parts from reference TRBV19 and TRBJ1-2): DGGITQSPKYLFRKEGQNVTLSCEQNLNHDAMYWYRQDPGQGLRLIYYSQIVNDFQKGDIAEGYSVSREKKESFPLTVTSAQKNPTAFYLCAIPARDYGYTFGSGTRLTVV.

This clonotype was detected many times. This likely came from a read error, as a far larger clone is one base away. The chain recombines TRBV6-1 with TRBJ2-7; TRBD2 aligns across 10 bases. The V gene's germline CDR1 is MNHNS and CDR2 SASEGT. Trimming at V came to 5 bases and at J to 7 bases, leaving 14 bases not matched to a gene. CDR3 size: 16 residues. The CDR3 spells CASSPHASGRAGEQYF. The CDR3 DNA sequence: TGTGCCAGCAGTCCACACGCGAGCGGGAGGGCAGGAGAGCAGTACTTC.

In regard to this clonotype: An end of the junction does not agree with germline; a read error may underlie this. The genes are TRBV7-9 and TRBJ2-7, with TRBD1 matching over 7 bases. The CDR3 totals 14 residues. Germline CDR1 SEHNR, CDR2 FQNEAQ (reference sequence). For the CDR3, the DNA is TGTGCCAACAGCTTATGGGACAGAGCCTACGAGCAGTACTTC. It is translated as CANSLWDRAYEQYF.

This clonotype has ten or more counts. A read error may explain this, as a much larger clone is one base away. The rearrangement joins TRBV6-5 to TRBJ2-2; a weak D match, TRBD2 (5 bases). Germline values: CDR1 MNHEY, CDR2 SVGAGI. This CDR3 is 16 amino acids long. The chain's CDR3 is CASSYWRWRATWELFF. The CDR3 DNA follows: TGTGCCAGCAGTTACTGGCGGTGGCGGGCCACCTGGGAGCTGTTTTTT.

This clonotype was found many times. J is TRBJ1-2 and V is TRBV30; TRBD1 matches 9 bases. Germline values: CDR1 GTSNPN, CDR2 SVGIG (reference sequence). The CDR3 totals 11 residues. The V and J ends lost 5 bases and 8 bases, in that order; junction bases with no gene match: 3. CDR3 DNA sequence: TGTGCCTGGGACAGGGGGAAAGGCTACACCTTC. This codes for CAWDRGKGYTF.

This clonotype was observed at least ten times. The V gene is TRBV27, the J gene TRBJ2-3; D not certain. Germline V gene data show CDR1 as MNHEY and CDR2 as SMNVEV (reference sequence). The CDR3 spans 14 residues. With 3 bases removed from V and 4 bases from J, the gap between germline ends came to 11 bases. The CDR3 here is CASSFGALADTQYF. DNA for the CDR3: TGTGCCAGCAGTTTTGGCGCTCTGGCAGATACGCAGTATTTT.

Concerning this clonotype itself: With only one base between it and a far larger clone, this is likely a read error. The V and J genes are TRBV5-6 and TRBJ2-7; D is perhaps TRBD1 or TRBD2 (6 bases each). Looked up from germline, CDR1 is SGHDT and CDR2 is YYEEEE. This CDR3 contains 13 residues. V lost 2 bases, J lost 4 bases, and 10 bases lay in between. CDR3 nucleotide sequence: TGTGCCAGCAGCTTTGAGGGGGGTTACGAGCAGTACTTC. Translated, it gives CASSFEGGYEQYF.

With regard to this clonotype: Likely a read error: the CDR3 ends without its conserved phenylalanine or tryptophan. This chain joins TRBV30 and TRBJ2-1; TRBD1 or TRBD2 may be the D gene (6 bases each). Germline lookup yields CDR1 GTSNPN and CDR2 SVGIG (reference sequence). The CDR3 totals 15 residues. The V end was cut by 2 bases, the J end by 6 bases, with 17 bases between. The CDR3 nucleotides read TGTGCCTGGAGTCAGCCGGGCCGGGGGCTCAATGAGCAGTTCTCC. This encodes CAWSQPGRGLNEQFS.